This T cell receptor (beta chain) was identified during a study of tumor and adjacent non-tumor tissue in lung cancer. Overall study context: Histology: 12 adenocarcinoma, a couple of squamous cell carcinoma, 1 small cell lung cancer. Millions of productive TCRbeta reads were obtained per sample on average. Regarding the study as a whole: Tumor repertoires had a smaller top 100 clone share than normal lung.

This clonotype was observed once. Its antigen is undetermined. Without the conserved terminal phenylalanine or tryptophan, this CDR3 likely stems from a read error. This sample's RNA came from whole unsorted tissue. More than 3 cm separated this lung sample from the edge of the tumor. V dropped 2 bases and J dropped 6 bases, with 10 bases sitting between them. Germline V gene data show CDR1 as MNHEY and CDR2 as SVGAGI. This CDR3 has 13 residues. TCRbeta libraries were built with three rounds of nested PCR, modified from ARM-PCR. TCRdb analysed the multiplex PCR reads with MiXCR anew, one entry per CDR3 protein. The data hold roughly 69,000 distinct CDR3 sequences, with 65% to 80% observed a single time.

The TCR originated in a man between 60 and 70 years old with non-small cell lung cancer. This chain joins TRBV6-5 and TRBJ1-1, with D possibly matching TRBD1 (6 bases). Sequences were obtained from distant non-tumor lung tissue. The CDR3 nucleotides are TGTGCCAGCAGTTACGAACAGGGTTCTGAAGCTTTCTCT. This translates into CASSYEQGSEAFS.